A selection of T cell receptor beta chains follows, all from one sample in a study of CD8 T cells in ankylosing spondylitis. TCRdb reprocessed the 5' RACE reads with MiXCR, giving one entry per CDR3 protein. This sample carries roughly 280,000 distinct CDR3 sequences, over 15% of them seen once, and the ten largest clones take around 8%. Sequenced input: blood, either unsorted or a sorted T cell fraction (not recorded which). These receptors were obtained from a male donor with ankylosing spondylitis or in good health (not recorded which). Both conserved end residues are part of each CDR3. Each record gives: clone size, V gene, J gene, D gene, CDR3 DNA, CDR3 protein. A D gene is named only where the DNA matches it firmly. A row's size may be missing; if present it is once, few, many or a size class.

>many|TRBV6-1|TRBJ2-3|TRBD2
TGTGCCAGCAGTAAGGGACTAGCGGGAACCACAGATACGCAGTATTTT
CASSKGLAGTTDTQYF
>many|TRBV5-1|TRBJ2-1|TRBD1
TGCGCCAGCAGCCCTGAGGGGGTAAGGGGGCGATTATACAATGAGCAGTTCTTC
CASSPEGVRGRLYNEQFF
>.|TRBV3-1|TRBJ2-3|.
TGTGCCAGCAGCCAGCCAAGCACAGATACGCAGTATTTT
CASSQPSTDTQYF
>.|TRBV18|TRBJ2-5|.
TGTGCCAGCTCACCTTTCCCAGGGGACTCCCAAGAGACCCAGTACTTC
CASSPFPGDSQETQYF
>few|TRBV3-1|TRBJ2-3|.
TGTGCCAGCAGCCAAGTTGGCGAGGGCACAGATACGCAGTATTTT
CASSQVGEGTDTQYF
>.|TRBV20-1|TRBJ1-3|.
TGCAGTGCCGTTCCGGGCCCCCTCCACACTGGAAACACCATATATTTT
CSAVPGPLHTGNTIYF
>.|TRBV25-1|TRBJ2-3|.
TGTGCCAGCAGTGAGGGAGGGGGCTGGAGCACAGATACGCAGTATTTT
CASSEGGGWSTDTQYF
>few|TRBV24-1|TRBJ2-5|.
TGTGCCACCAGTGATTTGGTCCTTGGGGGGCCAGAGACCCAGTACTTC
CATSDLVLGGPETQYF
>.|TRBV6-1|TRBJ1-2|.
TGTGCCAGCAGTGAACTGGCAGGATCGCCCGGCTACACCTTC
CASSELAGSPGYTF
>.|TRBV4-2|TRBJ2-1|.
TGTGCCAGCAGCCAAGACGGGGGTAGGGTATCCAACAATGAGCAGTTCTTC
CASSQDGGRVSNNEQFF
>.|TRBV7-2|TRBJ2-2|.
TGTGCCAGCAGCTCCGGACAATCGAGGAACACCGGGGAGCTGTTTTTT
CASSSGQSRNTGELFF
>.|TRBV12-3/TRBV12-4|TRBJ2-2|.
TGTGCCAGCAGGTTAGTGCTGAACACCGGGGAGCTGTTTTTT
CASRLVLNTGELFF
>.|TRBV11-2|TRBJ2-5|.
TGTGCCAGCACCCAAATAGCGGAGGAGGAGACCCAGTACTTC
CASTQIAEEETQYF
>.|TRBV11-2|TRBJ2-1|.
TGTGCCAGCAGCTTTACCTTAAATGAGCAGTTCTTC
CASSFTLNEQFF
>few|TRBV6-5|TRBJ2-5|.
TGTGCCAGCAGTTATGGGCAGGGTGCAGAGACCCAGTACTTC
CASSYGQGAETQYF
>many|TRBV5-6|TRBJ2-3|.
TGTGCCAGCAGCTTGGTTCCGGGACAAAGCACAGATACGCAGTATTTT
CASSLVPGQSTDTQYF
>.|TRBV6-5|TRBJ1-3|.
TGTGCCAGCAGTTACGGTGCAGGGAGTGAATCTGGAAACACCATATATTTT
CASSYGAGSESGNTIYF
>few|TRBV9|TRBJ1-2|TRBD1
TGTGCCAGCAGCGCCGGACAGGGATTTGGCTACACCTTC
CASSAGQGFGYTF
>once|TRBV10-3|TRBJ2-2|.
TGTGCCATCAGTGAACAGGGGAACACCGGGGAGCTGTTTTTT
CAISEQGNTGELFF
>once|TRBV5-1|TRBJ1-2|TRBD1
TGCGCCAGCAGCGCTGAGGGGGCGCAAAACTATGGCTACACCTTC
CASSAEGAQNYGYTF
>once|TRBV6-1|TRBJ1-6|.
TGTGCGTCGAAGGAAGGGCTGGGGTCACCCCTCCACTTT
CASKEGLGSPLHF
>many|TRBV20-1|TRBJ2-5|.
TGCAGTGTAGGATTCCAAGAGACCCAGTACTTC
CSVGFQETQYF
>many|TRBV6-1|TRBJ1-4|.
TGTGCCAGCAGTGAACAGGGTTGGGCTAATGAAAAACTGTTTTTT
CASSEQGWANEKLFF
>.|TRBV9|TRBJ2-2|.
TGTGCCAGCAGCGTCTACAGGGAGGAGGAGCTGTTTTTT
CASSVYREEELFF
>few|TRBV5-1|TRBJ2-3|TRBD2
TGCGCCAGCAGCACTAGCGGGGGGGCCATCACAGATACGCAGTATTTT
CASSTSGGAITDTQYF
>.|TRBV12-3/TRBV12-4|TRBJ1-2|.
TGTGCCAGCAGTTTCTCGGGGAACTATGGCTACACCTTC
CASSFSGNYGYTF
>many|TRBV25-1|TRBJ1-5|TRBD1
TGTGCCAGCAGTGCGGGACAGGGGGGGGGTCAGCCCCAGCATTTT
CASSAGQGGGQPQHF
>.|TRBV28|TRBJ1-5|.
TGTGCCAGCAGTCCACAGGGAACCCATCAGCCCCAGCATTTT
CASSPQGTHQPQHF
>few|TRBV20-1|TRBJ1-1|.
TGCAGTGCGAAGGTGATGGGGGGCACTGAAGCTTTCTTT
CSAKVMGGTEAFF
>.|TRBV3-1|TRBJ1-6|.
TGTGCCAGCAGCCAAGTGGACACTCGGAATTCACCCCTCCACTTT
CASSQVDTRNSPLHF
>.|TRBV5-1|TRBJ2-2|.
TGCGCCAGCAGCTTTTCTTCGAATCCAAACACCGGGGAGCTGTTTTTT
CASSFSSNPNTGELFF
>.|TRBV7-8|TRBJ2-3|TRBD1
TGTGCCAGCAGCGCAGGGACAGGGGGCCCAGATACGCAGTATTTT
CASSAGTGGPDTQYF
>many|TRBV12-3/TRBV12-4|TRBJ1-1|TRBD1
TGTGCCAGCAGAACAGGGGATACCACTGAAGCTTTCTTT
CASRTGDTTEAFF
>.|TRBV5-1|TRBJ2-1|TRBD2
TGCGCCAGCAGGCCAGGGACTAGCGGGAGCCACAATGAGCAGTTCTTC
CASRPGTSGSHNEQFF
>.|TRBV3-1|TRBJ2-1|.
TGTGCCAGCAGCCTTAGCGGCCCAGATGAGGGGGAGCAGTTCTTC
CASSLSGPDEGEQFF
>few|TRBV6-1|TRBJ2-3|.
TGTGCCAGCAGCCCGGAGTCAGATACGCAGTATTTT
CASSPESDTQYF
>.|TRBV19|TRBJ1-5|TRBD1
TGTGCCAGTAGTATACTGGGGACAGGGGTGACTCAGCCCCAGCATTTT
CASSILGTGVTQPQHF